The T cell receptor (beta chain) under discussion was sequenced for a study of blood T cell repertoires in COVID-19. Study context: Samples taken during acute and convalescent COVID-19 were collected in the United States, Italy and Spain. T cells, B-cell-depleted T cells, or PBMCs supplied cDNA or gDNA.

Original processing notes: How many nucleated cells were present was estimated from reference gene primer amplification. The assay was immunoSEQ multiplex PCR, and TCRdb's table has in-frame clones only and misses some. The D gene and trimming were derived from the DNA, and the V and J assignments and clone size from that table. The table records over 85,000 clones, less than 90% of them present only once. This clone was seen a few times. This CDR3 has 14 residues. V was shortened by 6 bases and J by 4 bases, with 13 bases between the two germline ends. Germline lookup yields CDR1 MDHEN and CDR2 SYDVKM.

This TCR came from a woman older than 75 with acute or convalescent COVID-19. The rearrangement joins TRBV28 to TRBJ1-5; D is perhaps TRBD1 (6 bases). The sample taken for sequencing was peripheral blood. The CDR3 nucleotides are TGTGCCAGCAGGCGGGCAGGGGCAAATCAGCCCCAGCATTTT. Amino acid sequence: CASRRAGANQPQHF.